This T cell receptor beta chain is from a study of cytomegalovirus exposure and HLA in healthy donors. Study context: Roughly 180 million T cells yielded 100 million or so unique TCR beta sequences, as an earlier analysis found. Study results and limitations: Later analysis identified 16,000 or so TCR beta sequences associated with HLA alleles, using a false discovery rate threshold of 0.05. As confirmed in vitro, a few CMV-associated chains were specific for CMV antigens.

Concerning this clone: The target antigen is unknown.

This CDR3 spans 15 amino acids. J lost 4 bases, V lost 7 bases, and 6 bases had no gene match. Germline CDR1 and CDR2: LNHDA and SQIVND (reference sequence). PCR employed 60 Vbeta and 13 Jbeta primers. The method was immunoSEQ multiplex PCR; TCRdb's version includes in-frame clones alone and lacks a portion of them. The sample consists of under 200,000 clones, about 63% of them appearing once. The TCR sequence derives from a woman between 35 and 50 years old in good health and CMV-seropositive. Sample: PBMCs. The chain recombines TRBV19 with TRBJ2-1, with 11 bases aligning to TRBD2. In DNA form, the CDR3 reads TGTGCCAGTATACCCCGACTAGCGGGATACAATGAGCAGTTCTTC. Translation: CASIPRLAGYNEQFF.